The 2 T cell receptor beta chains below come from one sample, sequenced in a study of blood T cell repertoires in COVID-19. Clones were read by immunoSEQ multiplex PCR, and TCRdb kept only the in-frame ones, dropping some. The table records about 49,000 clones, 70% to 90% of them present only once. The sequencing sample was made of peripheral blood. The receptor set was obtained from a man older than 75 with acute or convalescent COVID-19.

The J gene is TRBJ2-1, the V gene TRBV2, with 9 bases aligning to TRBD1. The junction had 3 bases not matched to a gene; V was cut back by 10 bases and J by 2 bases. CDR1 and CDR2 from the germline V gene are SNHLY and FYNNEI. CDR3 size: 13 residues. The DNA of the CDR3 is TGTGCCATCCACAGGGGGCCCTACAATGAGCAGTTCTTC. Protein product: CAIHRGPYNEQFF.

The CDR3 loop is CASSLGPNYGYTF. The CDR3 nucleotides are TGCGCCAGCAGCTTGGGGCCTAACTATGGCTACACCTTC. The chain joins TRBV5-1 to TRBJ1-2; no firm D call. CDR1 and CDR2 (germline): SGHRS, YFSETQ. The V end was cut by 0 bases, the J end by 0 bases, with 3 bases between. The CDR3 has 13 amino acids.